Shown below are 21 T cell receptor beta chains from a single sample sequenced in a study of post-analysis software for immune sequencing data. These receptors are not linked to any known antigen. Whole-study findings and limits: In patients, roughly 5 TRBV segments were more frequent than in controls, with TRBV5-6, TRBV5-1 and TRBV20-1 among them.

TCR beta libraries were prepared from cDNA with unique molecular identifiers. MiXCR, run by TCRdb on the PCR reads, gives a single entry per CDR3 protein. The sample records approximately 250,000 distinct CDR3 sequences, 36% being singletons. The sample was blood. These receptors were taken from a girl aged 5 to 17 with multiple sclerosis.

Only a few counts were recorded for this clonotype. A read error is possible here, since a much larger clone lies one base away. This sequence joins TRBV7-2 and TRBJ2-1; D gene ambiguous. Germline lookup yields CDR1 SGHTA and CDR2 FQGNSA. Trimming took 5 bases from V and 13 from J, leaving 18 bases between them. This CDR3 contains 13 residues. CDR3 amino acids: CASSTQSQETQFF. CDR3 sequence (DNA): TGTGCCAGCAGCACCCAGTCCCAAGAGACCCAGTTCTTC.

This clonotype appeared many times. The chain combines TRBV5-1 with TRBJ1-1; D uncertain. CDR1 is SGHRS, CDR2 YFSETQ, per germline. Between the trimmed V and J ends, which lost 4 bases and 8 bases, there was a span of 15 bases. This CDR3 comprises 13 residues. The CDR3 DNA is TGCGCCAGCAGCGATGGCGGAGGCCCCGAAGCTTTCTTT. Its translation: CASSDGGGPEAFF.

This clonotype showed up many times. This chain connects TRBV6-5 to TRBJ1-4, with 9 nucleotides matching TRBD1. This CDR3 contains 14 residues. Germline CDR1 reads MNHEY; CDR2 reads SVGAGI. The trim removed 6 bases at V and 6 bases at J, leaving 5 bases unmatched. CDR3 nucleotide sequence: TGTGCCAGCAGCCCGGGACAGGGCTATGAAAAACTGTTTTTT. Translation gives CASSPGQGYEKLFF.

There are many counts of this clonotype. The chain combines TRBV3-1 with TRBJ2-1, with TRBD2 matching 12 bases. Germline V gene sequence: CDR1 LGHDT, CDR2 YNNKEL (reference sequence). This CDR3 is 13 amino acids long. The V segment lost 8 bases and the J segment 7 bases; nucleotides outside the gene matches: 3. CDR3 residues: CASATSGGNEQFF. Written as DNA, the CDR3 is TGTGCCAGCGCGACTAGCGGGGGAAATGAGCAGTTCTTC.

As to this clonotype: A much larger clone lies a single base off, so this may be a read error. V gene TRBV13 combines with J gene TRBJ2-1; no clear D. This CDR3 contains 11 residues. CDR1 is PRHDT, CDR2 FYEKMQ, per germline (reference sequence). The CDR3 coding sequence is TGTGCCAGCAGCTTCCACAATGGGCAGTTCTTC. As protein: CASSFHNGQFF. The full variable domain, rest sourced from reference TRBV13 and TRBJ2-1, is AAGVIQSPRHLIKEKRETATLKCYPIPRHDTVYWYQQGPGQDPQFLISFYEKMQSDKGSIPDRFSAQQFSDYHSELNMSSLELGDSALYFCASSFHNGQFFGPGTRLTVL.

There are many counts of this clonotype. V and J are TRBV3-1 and TRBJ2-5; 8 nucleotides line up with TRBD2. The V segment lost 1 base and the J segment 5 bases; nucleotides outside the gene matches: 9. CDR3 size: 16 residues. CDR1 and CDR2 from the germline V gene are LGHDT and YNNKEL (reference sequence). The CDR3 loop is CASSQGRLAGTETQYF. The CDR3 DNA reads as TGTGCCAGCAGCCAAGGGAGGTTAGCGGGAACGGAGACCCAGTACTTC.

This clonotype was seen repeatedly, ten times or more. The chain recombines TRBV6-5 with TRBJ2-1, with D possibly TRBD2 on 6 matching bases. Germline CDR1 is MNHEY and CDR2 is SVGAGI. The CDR3 totals 15 residues. Trimming removed 6 bases from V and 8 bases from J, with 20 bases in between. This chain's CDR3 is CASRSPARGGDEQFF. The CDR3 coding sequence is TGTGCCAGCAGGTCTCCGGCCCGGGGAGGCGATGAGCAGTTCTTC.

A note on this clonotype: The junction shows a germline mismatch at one end, possibly a read error. The chain has TRBV20-1 and TRBJ2-1; D might be TRBD2 (6 bases). CDR1 DFQATT and CDR2 SNEGSKA come from the germline V gene (reference sequence). CDR3 length: 14 amino acids. The CDR3 reads CSASWGGSCNEQFF. As DNA, the CDR3 is TGCAGTGCTAGCTGGGGAGGCTCCTGCAATGAGCAGTTCTTC.

V gene TRBV12-5 combines with J gene TRBJ1-1; D perhaps matches TRBD1 (5 bases). Trimming left V 5 bases short and J 4 bases short, with 17 bases between. The CDR3 length is 15 residues. Germline CDR1 LGHNT, CDR2 FRNRAP. CDR3 DNA: TGTGCTAGTGGTCCGAGGACGGTCGGGGGCACTGAAGCTTTCTTT. It translates to CASGPRTVGGTEAFF.

As concerns this clonotype: A read error may explain this, as a much larger clone is one base away. The chain carries TRBV25-1 and TRBJ2-6; D is uncertain. The CDR3 is 16 residues long. Germline V gene sequence: CDR1 MGHDK, CDR2 SYGVNS. Here the CDR3 reads CVSSPTRLSGANVLTF. The DNA of the CDR3 is TGTGTCAGCAGTCCAACCAGGCTCTCTGGGGCCAACGTCCTGACTTTC.

The chain links TRBV29-1 to TRBJ2-5; D unresolved. CDR1 is SQVTM, CDR2 ANQGSEA, per germline. V was trimmed by 5 bases and J by 5 bases, leaving 12 bases between them. This CDR3 is 12 amino acids long. The CDR3 sequence: CSVSPGLETQYF. As DNA, the CDR3 is TGCAGCGTTTCCCCCGGGCTGGAGACCCAGTACTTC.

This clonotype was found a few times. The chain couples TRBV2 to TRBJ2-7; 8 bases agree with TRBD2. Germline CDR1 reads SNHLY; CDR2 reads FYNNEI. Trimming at V came to 11 bases and at J to 4 bases, leaving 13 bases not matched to a gene. The CDR3 runs to 14 residues. The chain's CDR3 is CAGNQAGGAYEQYF. CDR3 DNA: TGTGCCGGCAACCAGGCGGGGGGTGCATACGAGCAGTACTTC.

The V and J genes are TRBV7-9 and TRBJ2-7, with D unresolved. V was cut by 1 base and J by 5 bases, with 6 bases left in between. The germline CDR1 and CDR2 sequences are SEHNR and FQNEAQ (reference sequence). This CDR3 is 12 amino acids long. For the CDR3, the DNA is TGTGCCAGCAGCTTAGATCACCACGAGCAGTACTTC. Its protein product is CASSLDHHEQYF.

In its sample, this clonotype was seen many times. CDR3 amino acids: CATSDFAAGQETQYF. The CDR3 nucleotides read TGTGCCACCAGTGATTTCGCGGCAGGGCAAGAGACCCAGTACTTC. The rearrangement uses TRBV24-1 and TRBJ2-5; D possibly corresponds to TRBD1 (5 bases). Germline V gives CDR1 KGHDR, CDR2 SFDVKD. The V gene lost 1 base and the J gene lost 2 bases, with 10 bases spanning the gap. The CDR3 extends over 15 amino acids.

This clonotype showed up many times. The chain links TRBV5-1 to TRBJ2-3; D remains unclear. Germline CDR1 reads SGHRS; CDR2 reads YFSETQ. CDR3 length equals 14 residues. V was shortened by 0 bases and J by 3 bases, with 8 bases between the two germline ends. In DNA, the CDR3 is TGCGCCAGCAGCTTGGCCGAGAGGACAGATACGCAGTATTTT. This encodes CASSLAERTDTQYF. The full variable domain, its missing parts supplied by reference TRBV5-1 and TRBJ2-3, is KAGVTQTPRYLIKTRGQQVTLSCSPISGHRSVSWYQQTPGQGLQFLFEYFSETQRNKGNFPGRFSGRQFSNSRSEMNVSTLELGDSALYLCASSLAERTDTQYFGPGTRLTVL.

The chain couples TRBV7-2 to TRBJ2-3; D uncertain. The CDR3 totals 15 residues. Looked up from germline, CDR1 is SGHTA and CDR2 is FQGNSA. Trimming stripped 5 bases from V and 6 bases from J, with 18 bases between. The CDR3 DNA is TGTGCCAGCAGCCCGAACCAATTAACCGGGGATACGCAGTATTTT. Its translation: CASSPNQLTGDTQYF.

This clonotype showed up many times. The chain employs TRBV11-2 and TRBJ2-5; weak D call: TRBD2 (6 bases). The CDR3 runs 14 residues. V lost 5 bases to trimming and J lost 5 bases, with 15 bases between them. Per germline, CDR1 SGHAT and CDR2 FQNNGV. The CDR3 loop reads CASSPRSEGETQYF. As DNA, the CDR3 is TGTGCCAGCAGCCCCCGGTCGGAGGGGGAGACCCAGTACTTC.

The chain carries TRBV5-4 and TRBJ2-2; 8 nucleotides line up with TRBD1. With 3 bases clipped from V and 4 bases from J, the junction kept 2 bases outside the gene matches. The CDR3 extends over 14 amino acids. Germline V CDR1 and CDR2: SGHNT, YYREEE (reference sequence). This CDR3 reads CASSSGQGTGELFF. The CDR3, as DNA: TGTGCCAGCAGCTCCGGACAGGGCACCGGGGAGCTGTTTTTT.

The table lists this clonotype with many counts. The chain combines TRBV7-9 with TRBJ2-7; D is unresolved. CDR1 SEHNR and CDR2 FQNEAQ come from the germline V gene (reference sequence). Trimming shortened V by 3 bases and J by 2 bases, and 11 bases separated the two germline ends. The CDR3 is made up of 14 amino acids. The CDR3 region is CASSLGINTYEQYF. The CDR3, as DNA: TGTGCCAGCAGCTTGGGGATCAACACCTACGAGCAGTACTTC.

V usage is TRBV20-1 and J usage is TRBJ2-3; D tentatively fits TRBD1 or TRBD2 (6 bases each). The V end lost 1 base, the J end lost 8 bases, and 25 bases lay between the germline ends. CDR1 and CDR2 (germline): DFQATT, SNEGSKA (reference sequence). This CDR3 has 17 amino acids. The CDR3 reads CSARGRLRGGSPGTQYF. As DNA, the CDR3 is TGCAGTGCTAGAGGACGCCTCCGAGGGGGGAGTCCAGGTACGCAGTATTTT.

This clonotype was detected ten times or more. The chain recombines TRBV7-9 with TRBJ2-1; D is unresolved. In germline, CDR1 is SEHNR, CDR2 FQNEAQ (reference sequence). Trimming shortened V by 3 bases and J by 10 bases, and 13 bases separated the two germline ends. The CDR3 contains 13 residues. Here the CDR3 DNA reads TGTGCCAGCAGCTTTCAGCCGGAAGGGGAGCAGTTCTTC. As protein: CASSFQPEGEQFF.